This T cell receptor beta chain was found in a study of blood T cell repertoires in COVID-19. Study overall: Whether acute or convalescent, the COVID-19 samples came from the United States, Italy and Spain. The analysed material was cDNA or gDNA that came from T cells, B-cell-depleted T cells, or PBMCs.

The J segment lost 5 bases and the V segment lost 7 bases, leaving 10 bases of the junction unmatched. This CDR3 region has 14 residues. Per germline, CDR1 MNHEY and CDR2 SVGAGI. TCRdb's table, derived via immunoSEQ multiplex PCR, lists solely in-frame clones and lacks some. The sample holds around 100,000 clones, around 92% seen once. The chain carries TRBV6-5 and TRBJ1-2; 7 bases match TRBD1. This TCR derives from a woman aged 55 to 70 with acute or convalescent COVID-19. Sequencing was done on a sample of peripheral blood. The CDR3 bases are TGTGCCAGCACCCTGGCAGGGGGGAATTATGGCTACACCTTC. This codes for CASTLAGGNYGYTF.